These 23 T cell receptor beta chains share one sample of origin, sequenced in a study of blood T cell repertoires in COVID-19 (TCRdb year 2020). To prepare the library, the immunoSEQ multiplex PCR assay was applied. TCRdb took this table from immuneACCESS and kept in-frame rearrangements with V and J called. Such tables lack part of the clones; where checked against another copy, unresolved V genes explain under half of the gap, and the rest is unexplained. Recorded for this sample are around 42,000 clones; about 85% of them occurred a single time. The ten largest clones add up to 10% to 15% of the sample. The sequencing sample was made of peripheral blood. The receptors were sampled from a human donor in a cohort sampled during active COVID-19.

This chain connects TRBV9 to TRBJ2-2, with 11 bases lining up with TRBD2. The germline CDR1 and CDR2 sequences are SGDLS and YYNGEE. V trimming: 4 bases; J trimming: 5 bases; junction bases outside the gene matches: 13. The CDR3 length is 18 residues. The CDR3 region has the DNA TGTGCCAGCAGCCCCGGTTGGCTAGCGGGGGGCCGAACCGGGGAGCTGTTTTTT. Translated, it gives CASSPGWLAGGRTGELFF.

J is TRBJ2-7 and V is TRBV5-4; tentative D call: TRBD2 (7 bases). CDR1 and CDR2 from the germline V gene are SGHNT and YYREEE (reference sequence). The CDR3 is 15 residues long. Trimming removed 3 bases at V and 6 bases at J, with 19 bases between. CDR3 in amino acids: CASSSREGQGGEQYF. The CDR3 bases are TGTGCCAGCAGCTCGAGGGAGGGACAAGGGGGCGAGCAGTACTTC.

This chain joins TRBV5-6 and TRBJ1-2; the match to TRBD1 covers 10 bases. The CDR3 sequence is 14 residues long. Germline V lookup: CDR1 SGHDT, CDR2 YYEEEE. Germline trimming cut 3 bases from V and 4 bases from J; bases unmatched to any gene: 3. Here the CDR3 reads CASSSGTGAYGYTF. For the CDR3, the DNA is TGTGCCAGCAGCTCCGGGACAGGGGCCTATGGCTACACCTTC.

This chain links TRBV2 with TRBJ2-5; D gene ambiguous. The CDR3 runs to 13 residues. CDR1 is SNHLY and CDR2 is FYNNEI in the germline V gene. V was clipped by 7 bases and J by 0 bases, with 9 bases between them. In nucleotides, the CDR3 is TGTGCCAGCATGACAACGTACCAAGAGACCCAGTACTTC. It translates to CASMTTYQETQYF.

The chain uses TRBV2 and TRBJ2-3; D is possibly TRBD1 (5 bases). The CDR3 covers 14 residues. Trimming stripped 3 bases from V and 0 bases from J, with 7 bases between. The germline V gene has CDR1 SNHLY and CDR2 FYNNEI. This CDR3 reads CASSDRVSTDTQYF. The CDR3 bases are TGTGCCAGCAGTGACAGGGTTAGCACAGATACGCAGTATTTT.

This rearrangement joins TRBV28 to TRBJ1-1, with D unresolved. The CDR3 covers 13 residues. The germline gives CDR1 MDHEN, CDR2 SYDVKM. The ends were cut back, 6 bases at V and 7 bases at J, with 15 bases in the middle. CDR3 protein: CASSAPTLREAFF. CDR3 nucleotides: TGTGCCAGCAGCGCCCCTACCCTTCGTGAAGCTTTCTTT.

The rearrangement links TRBV24-1 to TRBJ2-7, with D tentatively TRBD2 (6 bases). V lost 4 bases and J lost 5, with 20 bases in between. This CDR3 spans 16 amino acids. Germline lookup yields CDR1 KGHDR and CDR2 SFDVKD. The DNA for the CDR3 is TGTGCCACCAGTGACGACCGGGCCGGGGGACTGGACGAGCAGTACTTC. Its protein product is CATSDDRAGGLDEQYF.

By frequency in the sample, this clone is medium-sized. The chain uses TRBV5-1 and TRBJ1-4; D unresolved. The germline V gene encodes CDR1 SGHRS and CDR2 YFSETQ. This CDR3 spans 14 amino acids. Between the trimmed V and J ends, which lost 2 bases and 0 bases, there was a span of 5 bases. The CDR3, as DNA: TGCGCCAGCAGCTTATCAGCAACTAATGAAAAACTGTTTTTT. Translated, it gives CASSLSATNEKLFF.

V is TRBV7-2 and J is TRBJ1-3; 10 bases agree with TRBD1. V dropped 6 bases and J dropped 4; count of bases not matched to a gene: 9. CDR1 is SGHTA and CDR2 is FQGNSA in the germline V gene. The CDR3 sequence is 16 residues long. Here the CDR3 DNA reads TGTGCCAGCAGACCCCCGGGACAGGGGTACGGAAACACCATATATTTT. Protein product: CASRPPGQGYGNTIYF.

The chain uses TRBV6-5 and TRBJ2-7, with 9 bases lining up with TRBD2. J gave up 7 bases and V 7 bases, and 14 bases lay outside the gene matches. CDR3 length equals 15 residues. Germline loops: CDR1 MNHEY, CDR2 SVGAGI. The CDR3 protein is CASTTRRGGFQEQYF. DNA of the CDR3: TGTGCCAGCACTACCCGGCGGGGGGGTTTTCAAGAGCAGTACTTC.

The rearrangement joins TRBV24-1 to TRBJ1-1; 12 bases match TRBD1. The CDR3 has 16 residues. The trim removed 5 bases at V and 3 bases at J, leaving 6 bases unmatched. The germline V gene has CDR1 KGHDR and CDR2 SFDVKD. The CDR3 is CATSGGTGGRYTEAFF. Here the CDR3 DNA reads TGTGCCACCAGTGGGGGGACAGGGGGCAGATACACTGAAGCTTTCTTT.

The chain carries TRBV6-4 and TRBJ2-1; 12 positions agree with TRBD1. This CDR3 has 14 residues. In germline, CDR1 is MRHNA, CDR2 SNTAGT. J was trimmed by 9 bases and V by 10 bases; bases with no gene match: 10. CDR3 residues: CATAPGQGAVEQFF. The CDR3 DNA is TGTGCCACCGCTCCGGGACAGGGGGCGGTTGAGCAGTTCTTC.

The chain recombines TRBV12-5 with TRBJ1-1; no clear D. CDR3 size: 15 residues. Trimming removed 0 bases from V and 1 base from J, with 9 bases in between. CDR1 is LGHNT and CDR2 is FRNRAP in the germline V gene. The CDR3 nucleotides read TGTGCTAGTGGTTTGGTACTAAGCGGGAACACTGAAGCTTTCTTT. Amino acid sequence: CASGLVLSGNTEAFF.

This chain uses TRBV7-9 with TRBJ2-3, with 11 bases lining up with TRBD1. CDR1 is SEHNR, CDR2 FQNEAQ, per germline (reference sequence). V shed 4 bases and J 8 bases; nucleotides not matched to a gene: 5. The CDR3 consists of 14 residues. The CDR3 protein is CASSSRDRGGTQYF. CDR3 coding DNA: TGTGCCAGCAGCTCACGGGACAGGGGGGGTACGCAGTATTTT.

V and J are TRBV19 and TRBJ1-5, with unresolved D. CDR3 length equals 15 residues. The germline V gene encodes CDR1 LNHDA and CDR2 SQIVND (reference sequence). The V gene lost 11 bases and the J gene lost 2 bases, with 19 bases spanning the gap. The CDR3 here is CASHPSRVGNQPQHF. CDR3 nucleotides: TGTGCCTCCCACCCCTCCCGGGTTGGCAATCAGCCCCAGCATTTT.

The CDR3 sequence: CASSQRTQGETQYF. In DNA, the CDR3 is TGTGCCAGCAGCCAGAGGACTCAGGGGGAGACCCAGTACTTC. The chain carries TRBV3-1 (or the pseudogene TRBV3-2) and TRBJ2-5, with D perhaps TRBD1 (6 bases). CDR1 and CDR2 (germline): LGHDT, YNNKEL (reference sequence). Trimming removed 3 bases at V and 5 bases at J, with 13 bases between. This CDR3 has 14 residues.

This clone occurred a few times. The sample holds other DNA sequences that translate to the same CDR3. This rearrangement joins TRBV7-2 to TRBJ2-7; D call uncertain. The V gene's germline CDR1 is SGHTA and CDR2 FQGNSA. The CDR3 is 14 residues long. The V end was cut by 5 bases, the J end by 1 base, with 12 bases between. DNA of the CDR3: TGTGCCAGCAGCCTTAGAGGCCTTTCCTACGAGCAGTACTTC. It codes for CASSLRGLSYEQYF.

The chain has TRBV4-1 and TRBJ2-6; 13 positions match TRBD2. The CDR3 spans 18 residues. CDR1 is MGHRA, CDR2 YSYEKL, per germline. V trimming: 2 bases; J trimming: 2 bases; junction bases outside the gene matches: 3. The CDR3 nucleotides read TGCGCCAGCAGCCAACGACTAGCGGGGGGTGCTGGGGCCAACGTCCTGACTTTC. It is translated as CASSQRLAGGAGANVLTF.

The chain couples TRBV7-9 to TRBJ2-2; D is uncertain. V lost 4 bases to trimming and J lost 14 bases, with 11 bases between them. Per the germline V gene, CDR1 is SEHNR and CDR2 is FQNEAQ (reference sequence). This CDR3 is built from 11 residues. CDR3 DNA: TGTGCCAGCAGCTCAACTCTACTACTGTTTTTT. Translation: CASSSTLLLFF.

The CDR3 DNA is TGTGCCAGCAGGGGCCGGGACAGGGTAGGAAACACCATATATTTT. Its protein product is CASRGRDRVGNTIYF. J is TRBJ1-3 and V is TRBV28; 9 bases fit TRBD1. Germline CDR1 MDHEN, CDR2 SYDVKM. The CDR3 extends over 15 amino acids. V shed 6 bases and J 4 bases; nucleotides not matched to a gene: 7. The variable domain in full, completed from reference TRBV28 and TRBJ1-3, reads DVKVTQSSRYLVKRTGEKVFLECVQDMDHENMFWYRQDPGLGLRLIYFSYDVKMKEKGDIPEGYSVSREKKERFSLILESASTNQTSMYLCASRGRDRVGNTIYFGEGSWLTVV.

The gene calls are TRBV9 and TRBJ2-7, with TRBD1 identical over 7 bases. The CDR3 consists of 15 residues. The J segment lost 2 bases and the V segment lost 0 bases, leaving 5 bases of the junction unmatched. CDR1 and CDR2 from the germline V gene are SGDLS and YYNGEE. This chain's CDR3 is CASSVGGGVTYEQYF. DNA of the CDR3: TGTGCCAGCAGCGTAGGAGGGGGCGTAACCTACGAGCAGTACTTC.

The chain recombines TRBV27 with TRBJ1-1; D ambiguous. CDR1 and CDR2 (germline): MNHEY, SMNVEV (reference sequence). The CDR3 consists of 12 residues. The V and J ends lost 6 bases and 1 base respectively, with 6 bases between them. This chain's CDR3 is CASRSGNTEAFF. The CDR3, as DNA: TGTGCCAGCAGGTCGGGGAACACTGAAGCTTTCTTT.

This clone was recorded only once. CDR3 coding DNA: TGTGCCAGTCAGGCGGGGGGTTATGGAAACACCATATATTTT. Its translation: CASQAGGYGNTIYF. The rearrangement joins TRBV6-5 to TRBJ1-3, with D perhaps TRBD1 (5 bases). Germline-derived CDR1 and CDR2 are MNHEY and SVGAGI. This CDR3 is built from 14 residues. V lost 9 bases to trimming and J lost 3 bases, with 15 bases between them.